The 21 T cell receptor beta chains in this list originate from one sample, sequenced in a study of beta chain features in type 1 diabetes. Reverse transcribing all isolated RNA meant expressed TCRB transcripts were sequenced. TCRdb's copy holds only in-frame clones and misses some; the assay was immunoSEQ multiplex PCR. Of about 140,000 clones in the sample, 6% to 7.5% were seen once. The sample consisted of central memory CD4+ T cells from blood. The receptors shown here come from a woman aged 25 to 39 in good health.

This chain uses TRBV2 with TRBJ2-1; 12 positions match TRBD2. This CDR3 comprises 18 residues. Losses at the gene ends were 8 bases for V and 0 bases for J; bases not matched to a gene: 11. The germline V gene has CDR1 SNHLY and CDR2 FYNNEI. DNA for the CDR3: TGTGCCAGCGCGAGGAGGCTAGCGGGAGGGCCCTCCTACAATGAGCAGTTCTTC. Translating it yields CASARRLAGGPSYNEQFF.

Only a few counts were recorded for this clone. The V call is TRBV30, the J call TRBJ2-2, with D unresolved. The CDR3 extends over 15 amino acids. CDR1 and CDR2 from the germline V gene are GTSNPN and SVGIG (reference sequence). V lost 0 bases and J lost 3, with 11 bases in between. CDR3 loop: CAWSVEAVHTGELFF. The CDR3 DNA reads TGTGCCTGGAGTGTAGAGGCCGTACACACCGGGGAGCTGTTTTTT.

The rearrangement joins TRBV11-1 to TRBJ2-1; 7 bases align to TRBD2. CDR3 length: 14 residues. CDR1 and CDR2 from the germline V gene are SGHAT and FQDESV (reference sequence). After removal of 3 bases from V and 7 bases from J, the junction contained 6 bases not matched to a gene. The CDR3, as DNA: TGTGCCAGCAGCTTTAAACGGGAGGAAAATGAGCAGTTCTTC. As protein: CASSFKREENEQFF.

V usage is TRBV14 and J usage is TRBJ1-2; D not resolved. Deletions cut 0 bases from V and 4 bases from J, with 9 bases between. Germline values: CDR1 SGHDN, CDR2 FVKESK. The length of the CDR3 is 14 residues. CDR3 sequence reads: CASSQEQIPYGYTF. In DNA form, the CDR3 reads TGTGCCAGCAGCCAAGAGCAGATACCCTATGGCTACACCTTC.

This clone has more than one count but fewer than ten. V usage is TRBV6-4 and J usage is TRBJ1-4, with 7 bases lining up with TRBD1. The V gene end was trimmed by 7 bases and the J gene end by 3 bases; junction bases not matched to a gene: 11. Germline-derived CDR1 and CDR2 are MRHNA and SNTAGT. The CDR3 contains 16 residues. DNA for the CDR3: TGTGCCAGCAAACATGCCACAGGGGCTGCTAATGAAAAACTGTTTTTT. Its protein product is CASKHATGAANEKLFF.

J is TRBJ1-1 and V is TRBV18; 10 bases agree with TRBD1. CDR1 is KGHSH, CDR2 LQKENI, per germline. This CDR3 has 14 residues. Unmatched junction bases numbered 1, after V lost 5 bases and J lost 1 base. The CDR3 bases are TGTGCCAGCTCAGGACAGGGGGGGAACACTGAAGCTTTCTTT. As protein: CASSGQGGNTEAFF.

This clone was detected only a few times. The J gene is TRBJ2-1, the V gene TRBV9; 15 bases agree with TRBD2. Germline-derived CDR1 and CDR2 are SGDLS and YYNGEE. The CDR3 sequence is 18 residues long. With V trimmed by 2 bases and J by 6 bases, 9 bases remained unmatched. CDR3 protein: CASSVLGLAGGGANEQFF. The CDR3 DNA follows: TGTGCCAGCAGCGTTCTGGGACTAGCGGGAGGAGGGGCCAATGAGCAGTTCTTC. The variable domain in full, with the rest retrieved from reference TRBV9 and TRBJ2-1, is DSGVTQTPKHLITATGQRVTLRCSPRSGDLSVYWYQQSLDQGLQFLIQYYNGEERAKGNILERFSAQQFPDLHSELNLSSLELGDSALYFCASSVLGLAGGGANEQFFGPGTRLTVL.

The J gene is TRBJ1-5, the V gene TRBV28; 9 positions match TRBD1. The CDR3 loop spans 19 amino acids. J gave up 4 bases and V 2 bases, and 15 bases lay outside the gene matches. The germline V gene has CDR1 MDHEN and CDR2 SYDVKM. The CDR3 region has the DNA TGTGCCAGCAGTTTAAGGCAGGGGCCCGGGACAGGGTTAAATCAGCCCCAGCATTTT. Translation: CASSLRQGPGTGLNQPQHF.

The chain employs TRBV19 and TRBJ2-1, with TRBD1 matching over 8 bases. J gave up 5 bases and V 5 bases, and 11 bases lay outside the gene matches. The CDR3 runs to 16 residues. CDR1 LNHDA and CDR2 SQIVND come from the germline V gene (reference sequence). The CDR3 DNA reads TGTGCCAGTAGTGCCAGGGGGCTAGGGACCCACAATGAGCAGTTCTTC. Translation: CASSARGLGTHNEQFF.

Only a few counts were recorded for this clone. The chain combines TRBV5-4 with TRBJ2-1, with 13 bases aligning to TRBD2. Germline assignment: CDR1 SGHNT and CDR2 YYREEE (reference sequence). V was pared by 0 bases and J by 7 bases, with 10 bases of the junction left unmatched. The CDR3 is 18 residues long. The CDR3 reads CASSLVGLAGVSVNEQFF. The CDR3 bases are TGTGCCAGCAGCTTGGTCGGACTAGCGGGAGTATCGGTAAATGAGCAGTTCTTC.

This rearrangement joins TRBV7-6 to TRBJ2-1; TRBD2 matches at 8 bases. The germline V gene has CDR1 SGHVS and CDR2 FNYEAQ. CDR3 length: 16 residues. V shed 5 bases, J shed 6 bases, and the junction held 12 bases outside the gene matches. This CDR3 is CASSPSLSGSVNEQFF. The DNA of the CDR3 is TGTGCCAGCAGCCCTTCTCTCAGCGGGAGTGTCAATGAGCAGTTCTTC.

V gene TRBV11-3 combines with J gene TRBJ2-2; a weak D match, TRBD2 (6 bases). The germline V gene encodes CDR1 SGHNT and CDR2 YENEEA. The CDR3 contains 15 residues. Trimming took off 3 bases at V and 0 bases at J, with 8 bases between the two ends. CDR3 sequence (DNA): TGTGCCAGCAGCTTTAGCGGAGCGAACACCGGGGAGCTGTTTTTT. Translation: CASSFSGANTGELFF. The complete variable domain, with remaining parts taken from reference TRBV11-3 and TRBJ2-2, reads EAGVVQSPRYKIIEKKQPVAFWCNPISGHNTLYWYLQNLGQGPELLIRYENEEAVDDSQLPKDRFSAERLKGVDSTLKIQPAELGDSAVYLCASSFSGANTGELFFGEGSRLTVL.

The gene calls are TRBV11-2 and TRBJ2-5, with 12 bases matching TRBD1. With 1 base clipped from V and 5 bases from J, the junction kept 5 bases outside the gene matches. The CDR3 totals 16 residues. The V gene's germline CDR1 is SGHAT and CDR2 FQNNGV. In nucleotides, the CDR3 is TGTGCCAGCAGCTTAGGCGGGACAGGGGGCGCGGAGACCCAGTACTTC. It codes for CASSLGGTGGAETQYF.

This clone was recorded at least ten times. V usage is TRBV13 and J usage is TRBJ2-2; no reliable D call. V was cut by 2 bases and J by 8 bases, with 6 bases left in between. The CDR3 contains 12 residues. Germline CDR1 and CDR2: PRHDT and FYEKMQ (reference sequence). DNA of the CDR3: TGTGCCAGCAGCTTACTCTTGGGGGAGCTGTTTTTT. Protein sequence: CASSLLLGELFF.

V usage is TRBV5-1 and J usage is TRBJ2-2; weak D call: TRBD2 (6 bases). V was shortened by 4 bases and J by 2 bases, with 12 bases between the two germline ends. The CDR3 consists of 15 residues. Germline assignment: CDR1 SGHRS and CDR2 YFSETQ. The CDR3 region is CASSPVADNTGELFF. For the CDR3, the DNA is TGCGCCAGCAGCCCCGTAGCGGACAACACCGGGGAGCTGTTTTTT.

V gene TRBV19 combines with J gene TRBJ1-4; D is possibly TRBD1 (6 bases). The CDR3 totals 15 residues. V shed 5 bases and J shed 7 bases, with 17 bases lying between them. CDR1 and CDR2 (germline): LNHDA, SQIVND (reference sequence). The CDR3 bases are TGTGCCAGTAGTTCCCGCGACAGGTTCGGTGAAAAACTGTTTTTT. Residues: CASSSRDRFGEKLFF.

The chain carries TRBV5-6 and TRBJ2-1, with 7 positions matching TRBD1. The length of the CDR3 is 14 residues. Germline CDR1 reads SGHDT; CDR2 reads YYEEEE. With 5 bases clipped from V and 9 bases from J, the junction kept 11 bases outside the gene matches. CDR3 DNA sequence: TGTGCCAGCAGTTTCCGACAGGGCCGTCCTGAGCAGTTCTTC. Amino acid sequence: CASSFRQGRPEQFF.

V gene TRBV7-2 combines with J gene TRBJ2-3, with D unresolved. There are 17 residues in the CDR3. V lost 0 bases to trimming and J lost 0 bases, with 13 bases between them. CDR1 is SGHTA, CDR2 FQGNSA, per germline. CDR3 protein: CASSLAPLGSSTDTQYF. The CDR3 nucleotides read TGTGCCAGCAGCTTAGCGCCTCTTGGCTCTAGCACAGATACGCAGTATTTT.

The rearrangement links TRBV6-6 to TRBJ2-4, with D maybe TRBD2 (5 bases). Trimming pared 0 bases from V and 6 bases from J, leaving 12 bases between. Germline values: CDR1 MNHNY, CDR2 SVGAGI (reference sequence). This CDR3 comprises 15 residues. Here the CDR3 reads CASSYSLGEGNIQYF. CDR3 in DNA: TGTGCCAGCAGTTACTCCTTGGGAGAGGGAAACATTCAGTACTTC.

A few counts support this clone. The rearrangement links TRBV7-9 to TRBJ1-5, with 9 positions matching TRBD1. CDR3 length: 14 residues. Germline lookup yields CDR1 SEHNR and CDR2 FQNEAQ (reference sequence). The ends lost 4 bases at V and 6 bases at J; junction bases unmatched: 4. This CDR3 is CASSWDRAGQPQHF. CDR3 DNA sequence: TGTGCCAGCAGCTGGGACAGGGCAGGTCAGCCCCAGCATTTT.

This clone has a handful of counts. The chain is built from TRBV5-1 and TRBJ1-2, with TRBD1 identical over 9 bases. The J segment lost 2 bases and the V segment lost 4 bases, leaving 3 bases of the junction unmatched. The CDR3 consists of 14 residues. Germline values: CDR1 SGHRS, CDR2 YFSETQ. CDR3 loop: CASSAGQGNYGYTF. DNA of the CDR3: TGCGCCAGCAGCGCGGGACAGGGCAACTATGGCTACACCTTC.